These 5 T cell receptor beta chains were all obtained from the same sample, sequenced in a study of blood T cell repertoires in COVID-19. This table comes from immunoSEQ multiplex PCR, and its TCRdb copy is limited to in-frame clones, with some not included. In the table there are around 91,000 clones, roughly 78% of which are singletons. The source material was peripheral blood. The origin of the receptors is a woman of 80 years or more with active or convalescent COVID-19.

The chain has TRBV7-9 and TRBJ1-6, with 7 bases that match TRBD1. J lost 7 bases, V lost 1 base, and 7 bases had no gene match. Germline CDR1 reads SEHNR; CDR2 reads FQNEAQ (reference sequence). This CDR3 has 16 residues. The CDR3 DNA is TGTGCCAGCAGCTTAGGAGACAGGGTAATCAATTCACCCCTCCACTTT. Amino acid sequence: CASSLGDRVINSPLHF.

The chain carries TRBV28 and TRBJ2-7; TRBD2 agrees at 9 bases. The CDR3 is made up of 16 amino acids. Germline loops: CDR1 MDHEN, CDR2 SYDVKM. V lost 3 bases, J lost 2 bases, and 8 bases stayed unmatched. Written as DNA, the CDR3 is TGTGCCAGCAGTTTTGGCGGGGGGGGAACTCCCTACGAGCAGTACTTC. Translation: CASSFGGGGTPYEQYF.

The chain has TRBV5-4 and TRBJ2-5; weak D call: TRBD1 (5 bases). V dropped 4 bases and J dropped 2 bases, with 9 bases sitting between them. CDR1 is SGHNT, CDR2 YYREEE, per germline (reference sequence). This CDR3 region has 13 residues. This chain's CDR3 is CASSATEQETQYF. In DNA, the CDR3 is TGTGCCAGCAGCGCGACAGAACAAGAGACCCAGTACTTC.

The chain has TRBV7-9 and TRBJ2-1; TRBD2 matches 8 bases. Unmatched junction bases numbered 12, after V lost 6 bases and J lost 2 bases. The CDR3 runs 17 residues. CDR1 is SEHNR, CDR2 FQNEAQ, per germline (reference sequence). CDR3 coding DNA: TGTGCCAGCAGTTCGAACAAGCGGGAGAGACCCTACAATGAGCAGTTCTTC. Protein sequence: CASSSNKRERPYNEQFF.

In its sample, this clone was seen a few times. The genes are TRBV7-8 and TRBJ2-7, with TRBD1 matching 8 bases. V lost 2 bases and J lost 7; bases outside the gene matches: 10. The CDR3 sequence is 15 residues long. In germline, CDR1 is SGHVS, CDR2 FQNEAQ. The CDR3 coding sequence is TGTGCCAGCAGCTTACTCTGGCGGACAGGGAGTGAGCAGTACTTC. Translating it yields CASSLLWRTGSEQYF.